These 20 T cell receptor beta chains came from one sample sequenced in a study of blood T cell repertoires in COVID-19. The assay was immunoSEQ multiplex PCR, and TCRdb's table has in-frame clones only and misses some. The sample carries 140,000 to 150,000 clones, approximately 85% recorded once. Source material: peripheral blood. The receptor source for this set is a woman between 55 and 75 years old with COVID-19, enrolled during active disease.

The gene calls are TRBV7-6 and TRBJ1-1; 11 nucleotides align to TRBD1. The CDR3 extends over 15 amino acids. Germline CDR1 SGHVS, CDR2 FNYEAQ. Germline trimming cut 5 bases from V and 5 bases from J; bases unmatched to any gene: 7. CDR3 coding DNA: TGTGCCAGCAGCCTCGGACAGGGGGCGCGTACTGAAGCTTTCTTT. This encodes CASSLGQGARTEAFF.

As DNA, the CDR3 is TGCGCCAGCAGCTACGGGACTAGCACAGATACGCAGTATTTT. Translation gives CASSYGTSTDTQYF. The J gene is TRBJ2-3, the V gene TRBV5-1; D may be TRBD2 (6 bases). The CDR3 contains 14 residues. Per germline, CDR1 SGHRS and CDR2 YFSETQ. V lost 3 bases, J lost 0 bases, and 8 bases lay in between. The entire variable domain, with the rest obtained from reference TRBV5-1 and TRBJ2-3, is as follows: KAGVTQTPRYLIKTRGQQVTLSCSPISGHRSVSWYQQTPGQGLQFLFEYFSETQRNKGNFPGRFSGRQFSNSRSEMNVSTLELGDSALYLCASSYGTSTDTQYFGPGTRLTVL.

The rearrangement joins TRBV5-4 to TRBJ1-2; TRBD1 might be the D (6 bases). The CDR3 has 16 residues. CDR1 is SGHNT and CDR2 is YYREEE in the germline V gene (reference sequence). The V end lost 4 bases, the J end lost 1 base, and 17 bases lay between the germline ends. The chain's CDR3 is CASSKDGTPHNYGYTF. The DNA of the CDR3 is TGTGCCAGCAGCAAGGATGGGACACCTCATAACTATGGCTACACCTTC. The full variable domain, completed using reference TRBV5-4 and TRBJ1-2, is ETGVTQSPTHLIKTRGQQVTLRCSSQSGHNTVSWYQQALGQGPQFIFQYYREEENGRGNFPPRFSGLQFPNYSSELNVNALELDDSALYLCASSKDGTPHNYGYTFGSGTRLTVV.

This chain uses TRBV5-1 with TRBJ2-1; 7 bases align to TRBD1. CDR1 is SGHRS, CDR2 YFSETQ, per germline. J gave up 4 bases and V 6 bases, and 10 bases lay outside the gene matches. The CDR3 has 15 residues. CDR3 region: CASNLRDSEYNEQFF. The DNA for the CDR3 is TGCGCCAGCAACCTACGGGACAGCGAGTACAATGAGCAGTTCTTC.

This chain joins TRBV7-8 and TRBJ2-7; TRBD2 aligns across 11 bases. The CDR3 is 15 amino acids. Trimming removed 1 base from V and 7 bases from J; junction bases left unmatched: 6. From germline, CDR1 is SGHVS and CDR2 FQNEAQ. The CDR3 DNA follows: TGTGCCAGCAGCTTAGACAGGACTAGCGGGTGGGAGCAGTACTTC. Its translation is CASSLDRTSGWEQYF.

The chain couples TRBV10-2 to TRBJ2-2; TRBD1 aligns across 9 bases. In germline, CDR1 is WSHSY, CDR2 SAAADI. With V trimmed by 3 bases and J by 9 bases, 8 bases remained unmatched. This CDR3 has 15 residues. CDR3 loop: CASSDEQGAVRELFF. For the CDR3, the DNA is TGCGCCAGCAGTGATGAACAGGGGGCTGTCAGGGAGCTGTTTTTT.

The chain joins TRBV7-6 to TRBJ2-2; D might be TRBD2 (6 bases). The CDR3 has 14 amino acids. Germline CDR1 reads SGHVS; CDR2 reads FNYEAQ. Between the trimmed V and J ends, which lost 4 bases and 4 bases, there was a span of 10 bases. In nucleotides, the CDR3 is TGTGCCAGCAGCTGGGGACTCCTCACCGGGGAGCTGTTTTTT. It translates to CASSWGLLTGELFF.

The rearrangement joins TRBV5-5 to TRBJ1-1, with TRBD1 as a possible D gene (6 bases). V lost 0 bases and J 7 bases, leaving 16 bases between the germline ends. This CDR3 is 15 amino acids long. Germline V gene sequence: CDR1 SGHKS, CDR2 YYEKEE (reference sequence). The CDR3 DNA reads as TGTGCCAGCAGCTTGGTTCTTGGGGGCGCAGGTGAAGCTTTCTTT. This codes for CASSLVLGGAGEAFF.

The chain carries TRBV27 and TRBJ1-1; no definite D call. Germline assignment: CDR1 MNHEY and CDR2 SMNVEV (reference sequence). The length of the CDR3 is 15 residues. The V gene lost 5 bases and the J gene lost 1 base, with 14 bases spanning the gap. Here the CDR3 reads CASSVGIGENTEAFF. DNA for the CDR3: TGTGCCAGCAGTGTAGGGATCGGGGAGAACACTGAAGCTTTCTTT.

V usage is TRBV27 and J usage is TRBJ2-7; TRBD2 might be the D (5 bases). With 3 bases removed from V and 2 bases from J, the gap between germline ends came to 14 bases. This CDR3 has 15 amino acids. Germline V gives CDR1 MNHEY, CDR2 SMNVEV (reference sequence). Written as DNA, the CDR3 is TGTGCCAGCAGTTTTCCCCCGCCCGGGGCCTACGAGCAGTACTTC. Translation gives CASSFPPPGAYEQYF.

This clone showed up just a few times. The CDR3 DNA sequence: TGTGCCAGCAGTGCCTTTAGAGATACGCAGTATTTT. Translating it yields CASSAFRDTQYF. This chain uses TRBV27 with TRBJ2-3; D remains unclear. There are 12 residues in the CDR3. The germline V gene has CDR1 MNHEY and CDR2 SMNVEV (reference sequence). V lost 5 bases and J lost 5, with 8 bases in between.

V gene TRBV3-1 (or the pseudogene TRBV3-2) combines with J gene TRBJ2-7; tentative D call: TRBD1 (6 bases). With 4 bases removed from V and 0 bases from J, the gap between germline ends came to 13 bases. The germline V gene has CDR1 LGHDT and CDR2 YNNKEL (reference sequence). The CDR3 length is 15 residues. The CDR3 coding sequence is TGTGCCAGCAGCCCTCTATCAGGGGCCTCCTACGAGCAGTACTTC. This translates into CASSPLSGASYEQYF.

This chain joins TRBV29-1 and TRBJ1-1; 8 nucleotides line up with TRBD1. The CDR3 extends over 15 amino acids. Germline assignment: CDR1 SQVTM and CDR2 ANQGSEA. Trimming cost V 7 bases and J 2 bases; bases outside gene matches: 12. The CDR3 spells CSAPAWTGRNTEAFF. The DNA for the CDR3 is TGCAGCGCGCCAGCGTGGACAGGGCGAAACACTGAAGCTTTCTTT.

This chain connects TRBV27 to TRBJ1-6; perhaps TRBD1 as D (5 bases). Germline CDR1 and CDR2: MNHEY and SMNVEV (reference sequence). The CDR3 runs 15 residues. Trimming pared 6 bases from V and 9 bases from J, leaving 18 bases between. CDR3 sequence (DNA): TGTGCCAGCAGCACCCCAGGGTCTGGATTTTCACCCCTCCACTTT. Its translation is CASSTPGSGFSPLHF.

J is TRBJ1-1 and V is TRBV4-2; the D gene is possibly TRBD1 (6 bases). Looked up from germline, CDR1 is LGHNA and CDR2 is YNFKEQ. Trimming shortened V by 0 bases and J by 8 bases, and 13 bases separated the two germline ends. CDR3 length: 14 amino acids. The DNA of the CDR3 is TGTGCCAGCAGCCAAGATGTTGAGGGGGGGGAAGCTTTCTTT. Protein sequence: CASSQDVEGGEAFF.

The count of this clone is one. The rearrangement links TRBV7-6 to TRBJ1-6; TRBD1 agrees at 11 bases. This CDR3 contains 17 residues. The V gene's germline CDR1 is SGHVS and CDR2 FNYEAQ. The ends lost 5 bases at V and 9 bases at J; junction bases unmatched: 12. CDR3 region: CASSMGQGGPGGSPLHF. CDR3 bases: TGTGCCAGCAGCATGGGACAGGGGGGACCTGGAGGTTCACCCCTCCACTTT.

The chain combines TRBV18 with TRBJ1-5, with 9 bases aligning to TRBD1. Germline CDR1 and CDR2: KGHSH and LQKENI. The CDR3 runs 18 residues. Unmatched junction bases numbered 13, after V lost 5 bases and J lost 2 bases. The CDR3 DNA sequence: TGTGCCAGCTCATCACAGGGGGCTGACATGTTAGGCAATCAGCCCCAGCATTTT. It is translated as CASSSQGADMLGNQPQHF.

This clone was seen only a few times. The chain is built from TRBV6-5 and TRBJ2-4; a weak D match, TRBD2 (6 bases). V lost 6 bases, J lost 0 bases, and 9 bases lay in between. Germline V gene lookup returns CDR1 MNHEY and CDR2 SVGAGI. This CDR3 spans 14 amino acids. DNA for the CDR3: TGTGCCAGCAGCCCGGGACTAGCCAAAAACATTCAGTACTTC. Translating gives CASSPGLAKNIQYF.

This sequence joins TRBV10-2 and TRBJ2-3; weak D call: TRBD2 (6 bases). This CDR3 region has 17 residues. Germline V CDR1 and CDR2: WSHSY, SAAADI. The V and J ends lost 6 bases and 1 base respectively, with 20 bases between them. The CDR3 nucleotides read TGCGCCAGCAGCCCCGATCGTAGCGGAGAGGGCACAGATACGCAGTATTTT. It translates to CASSPDRSGEGTDTQYF.

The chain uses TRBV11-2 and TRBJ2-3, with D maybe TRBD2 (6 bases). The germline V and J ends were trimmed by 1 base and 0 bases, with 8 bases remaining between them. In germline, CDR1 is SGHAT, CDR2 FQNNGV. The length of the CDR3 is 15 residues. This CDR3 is CASSLASGSTDTQYF. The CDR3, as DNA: TGTGCCAGCAGCTTAGCCAGCGGGAGCACAGATACGCAGTATTTT. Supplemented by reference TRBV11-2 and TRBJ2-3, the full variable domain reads EAGVAQSPRYKIIEKRQSVAFWCNPISGHATLYWYQQILGQGPKLLIQFQNNGVVDDSQLPKDRFSAERLKGVDSTLKIQPAKLEDSAVYLCASSLASGSTDTQYFGPGTRLTVL.